This entry describes one T cell receptor (beta chain). Its antigen specificity is not known. Per-base qualities were not stored, and no clone one base away is much larger. Libraries came from the immunoSEQ multiplex PCR assay. TCRdb stores this immuneACCESS table with in-frame sequences only. Part of the clones is absent; in the studies checked, under half of the shortfall reflects unresolved V genes, and no reason is known for the rest. Present in this sample are some 660,000 clones, 80% to 90% of which were seen just once. Of the sample, roughly 0.0094% falls within the top ten clones. These data belong to a study of shared T cell receptors in the human thymus (dated by TCRdb to the early 2020s). With respect to the entire study: The study investigated the way shared, self-reactive T-cell receptor alpha chains are produced in the human thymus.

The CDR3, cysteine through phenylalanine, is 14 amino acids long. The entry retains the CDR3 DNA only, 42 bases that are in frame from base 1. Trimming at the junction amounts to 3 bases on V and 5 bases on J, and the germline ends lie 11 bases apart. CDR1 and CDR2, per the germline V gene, are SGDLS and YYNGEE. A further study also used this sample, focusing on human thymus T cells. In that second paper, the authors write: The donors were immunologically healthy infants in Finland who had open corrective cardiac surgery for congenital heart defects. The thymus tissue came from surgical resects taken out during corrective cardiac surgery. Usage of V and J gene segments appeared to be biased in both the thymic and the peripheral blood repertoires. Highly overlapping thymic TCR repertoires among unrelated individuals were reported in the related research. The study used fewer than ten infant thymus samples plus four related peripheral blood samples to characterize TCR alpha and beta repertoires. The cohort included about 6 male and a couple of female infants, with donor ages spanning 7 to 244 days. Thymocytes were released mechanically from tissue and stored at -70 °C as pellets of roughly 9-31 million cells. Genomic DNA was extracted from frozen cell pellets with a QIAsymphony instrument. TCRB and TCRAD loci were amplified from a standardized quantity of quality-controlled genomic DNA using the immunoSEQ multiplex PCR assay. The amplicons spanned the V(D)J region and were long enough to cover the CDR3 and allow V and J genes to be identified. Through the commercial immunoSEQ service, the amplicons were sequenced on an Illumina platform. Primer bias and sequencing errors were corrected as previously described, and TCRAD and TCRB were defined on the basis of the IMGT database. immunoSEQ Analyzer 3.0 and VDJTools were used for repertoire analysis, which covered basic statistics, V/J segment usage, diversity estimates, rarefaction and pairwise overlap. Diversity was estimated using the Chao1, ChaoE, Efron-Thisted, Shannon and inverse Simpson indices, and was also estimated on datasets down-sampled to the size of the smallest sample. Repertoire overlap was assessed by strict matching of CDR3 nucleotide sequence, V gene and J gene, and clustering was done by Jaccard-based multidimensional scaling. On average, roughly 740,000 unique TCRB clonotypes were obtained from thymus samples, compared with around 78,000 from blood samples.

Sequenced: thymocytes. The TCR comes from a boy younger than two with a congenital heart defect. Donor details come from another sample of the same person, matched by shared clones. The sequence is built from TRBV9 and TRBJ1-4, with the D gene not confidently named. The CDR3 protein is CASSANAGNEKLFF. Here is the DNA: TGTGCCAGCAGCGCAAATGCGGGAAATGAAAAACTGTTTTTT.